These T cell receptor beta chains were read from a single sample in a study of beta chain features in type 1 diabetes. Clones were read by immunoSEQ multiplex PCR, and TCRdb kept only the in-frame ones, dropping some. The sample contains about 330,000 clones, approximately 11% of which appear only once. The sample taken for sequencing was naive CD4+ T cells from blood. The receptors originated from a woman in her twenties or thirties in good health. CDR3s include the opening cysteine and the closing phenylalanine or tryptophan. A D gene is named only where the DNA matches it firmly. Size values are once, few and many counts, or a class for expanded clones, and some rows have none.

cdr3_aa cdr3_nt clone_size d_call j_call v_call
CASSLGGLATPRGEQFF TGTGCCAGCAGTTTGGGGGGACTAGCGACACCGAGGGGGGAGCAGTTCTTC . TRBD2 TRBJ2-1 TRBV28
CASSRRGWGYTF TGTGCCAGCAGTAGGAGGGGATGGGGCTACACCTTC . . TRBJ1-2 TRBV27
CASSPRQDNQPQHF TGTGCCAGCAGCCCCCGACAGGACAATCAGCCCCAGCATTTT . . TRBJ1-5 TRBV7-2
CAWSVGAAGAGELFF TGTGCCTGGAGTGTAGGGGCGGCGGGAGCCGGGGAGCTGTTTTTT few TRBD2 TRBJ2-2 TRBV30
CATSGTRGYNEQFF TGTGCCACATCCGGGACTAGAGGGTACAATGAGCAGTTCTTC few TRBD2 TRBJ2-1 TRBV7-2
CASSVSGRTYEQYF TGTGCCAGCAGTGTTAGCGGGAGGACCTACGAGCAGTACTTC few TRBD2 TRBJ2-7 TRBV28
CASSYGGETQYF TGTGCCAGCAGCTACGGAGGGGAGACCCAGTACTTC . . TRBJ2-5 TRBV7-2
CASSSSSFGQYF TGTGCCAGCAGTTCGTCTAGCTTTGGGCAGTACTTC few . TRBJ2-7 TRBV2
CASSANRGTEPQHF TGTGCCAGCTCAGCTAACAGGGGAACGGAGCCCCAGCATTTT few TRBD1 TRBJ1-5 TRBV18
CASSPATYEQYF TGTGCCAGCTCTCCAGCGACCTACGAGCAGTACTTC . . TRBJ2-7 TRBV18
CASSPIQGSAGNTGELFF TGCGCCAGCAGCCCTATACAGGGCTCGGCTGGAAACACCGGGGAGCTGTTTTTT few . TRBJ2-2 TRBV5-1
CASGREGRYEQYF TGTGCCAGCGGGCGGGAGGGCCGGTACGAGCAGTACTTC few TRBD2 TRBJ2-7 TRBV2
CSVRQGLTYEQYF TGCAGCGTAAGACAGGGCCTAACCTACGAGCAGTACTTC . TRBD1 TRBJ2-7 TRBV29-1
CASSRISGSVGTGELFF TGTGCCAGCTCAAGGATTAGCGGGAGCGTCGGCACCGGGGAGCTGTTTTTT few TRBD2 TRBJ2-2 TRBV18
CAWSTGGQGGYEQFF TGTGCCTGGAGCACCGGTGGTCAGGGGGGCTATGAGCAGTTCTTC . . TRBJ2-1 TRBV30
CASSPLPVGRGTEAFF TGTGCCAGCTCACCACTTCCTGTGGGCAGGGGCACTGAAGCTTTCTTT few . TRBJ1-1 TRBV18
CASSLGWETQYF TGTGCCAGCAGTTTGGGCTGGGAGACCCAGTACTTC few . TRBJ2-5 TRBV28
CSVERDQGAGGYTF TGCAGCGTTGAGAGGGATCAGGGGGCGGGAGGCTACACCTTC . TRBD1 TRBJ1-2 TRBV29-1
CASSLVVLASSEQYF TGTGCCAGCAGCTTAGTGGTCCTAGCCTCGTCCGAGCAGTACTTC . . TRBJ2-7 TRBV7-8
CASSFGREFEQYF TGTGCCAGCAGCTTCGGGCGGGAGTTCGAGCAGTACTTC few TRBD2 TRBJ2-7 TRBV11-2
CASSQGQGIRRGNTEAFF TGTGCCAGCAGCCAAGGACAGGGGATCCGCCGGGGGAACACTGAAGCTTTCTTT . TRBD1 TRBJ1-1 TRBV27
CASSLVQGHYGYTF TGTGCCAGCAGTCTTGTACAGGGGCACTATGGCTACACCTTC . TRBD1 TRBJ1-2 TRBV6-1
CAWDGVANEKLFF TGTGCCTGGGACGGGGTGGCTAATGAAAAACTGTTTTTT few . TRBJ1-4 TRBV30
CASSLFQGQNTEAFF TGTGCCAGCAGCCTATTCCAGGGGCAGAACACTGAAGCTTTCTTT few . TRBJ1-1 TRBV7-2
CASRTGPSREQYF TGTGCCAGCAGGACAGGTCCGTCTCGGGAGCAGTACTTC . . TRBJ2-7 TRBV28
CASSLVPGGIHEQYF TGTGCCAGCAGCTTAGTCCCGGGAGGGATTCACGAGCAGTACTTC few TRBD2 TRBJ2-7 TRBV7-2
CAWSVESLAGAGGELFF TGTGCCTGGAGTGTAGAATCACTAGCGGGAGCTGGCGGGGAGCTGTTTTTT . TRBD2 TRBJ2-2 TRBV30
CASSQAPGLAGDSYNEQFF TGTGCCAGCAGCCAAGCCCCGGGACTAGCGGGTGATAGTTACAATGAGCAGTTCTTC . TRBD2 TRBJ2-1 TRBV4-2
CASSLPAGGNQPQHF TGTGCCAGCAGTTTACCGGCAGGAGGTAATCAGCCCCAGCATTTT few . TRBJ1-5 TRBV28